This T cell receptor beta chain was captured by sequencing in a study of cytomegalovirus exposure and HLA in healthy donors. Concerning this clone: Its antigen is not known.

The CDR3 consists of 14 residues. The V and J ends lost 3 bases and 2 bases respectively, with 10 bases between them. Looked up from germline, CDR1 is MNHEY and CDR2 is SMNVEV (reference sequence). Study outcomes and limitations: There were reportedly fewer N-insertions in an Asian-associated ancestry cluster than the roughly 680-donor mean, in a later analysis.

Amplification used 60 Vbeta primers and 13 Jbeta primers. Generated by immunoSEQ multiplex PCR, the TCRdb table keeps only in-frame clones and is missing some. The repertoire includes about 200,000 clones, around 73% of them detected once, and less than 3.5% sits in the top ten. The receptor comes from a woman aged 30 to 39 in good health and CMV-seronegative. The chain couples TRBV27 to TRBJ2-5; tentative D call: TRBD2 (5 bases). Sample: PBMCs. The DNA for the CDR3 is TGTGCCAGCAGTTTGTGGGGAGCACAAGAGACCCAGTACTTC. Translating gives CASSLWGAQETQYF.